A selection of T cell receptor beta chains follows, all from one sample in a study of shared clonotypes between healthy human individuals. Using immunoSEQ multiplex PCR, the repertoire was profiled, and TCRdb retains in-frame clones only, with some absent. The profile shows 600,000 to 700,000 clones, 73% of them singletons. Sequences were obtained from memory CD4+ T cells sorted from blood. Receptors originate from a woman aged 25 to 45 in good health. Each CDR3 is given with its conserved first and last residue. Fields, in order: V gene, J gene, CDR3 protein.

V: TRBV5-1
J: TRBJ2-6
CDR3: CASSLSGTGANVLTF

V: TRBV2
J: TRBJ1-1
CDR3: CASGQQGFQNTEAFF

V: TRBV5-4
J: TRBJ2-5
CDR3: CASSLRDPSETQYF

V: TRBV19
J: TRBJ2-7
CDR3: CASTSQTYEQYF

V: TRBV28
J: TRBJ1-4
CDR3: CASNPLQGLGEKLFF

V: TRBV14
J: TRBJ1-2
CDR3: CASRVLGRGYTF

V: TRBV7-3
J: TRBJ2-7
CDR3: CASSLEGGLGYEQYF

V: TRBV28
J: TRBJ2-1
CDR3: CASREGQSSYNEQFF

V: TRBV10-3
J: TRBJ1-1
CDR3: CAISGNTEAFF

V: TRBV5-1
J: TRBJ2-1
CDR3: CASSLGGEIYNEQFF